This T cell receptor beta chain derives from a study of control samples from healthy donors and cancer patients. Sequencing was performed with immunoSEQ multiplex PCR; in TCRdb, only in-frame clones are kept and a portion is missing. The sample records about 98,000 clones, around 80% being singletons. The receptor comes from a man aged 60-69 years in good health. Sequencing was performed on blood.

The CDR3 spells CASSRREGEQYF. The CDR3 DNA is TGTGCCAGCAGCCGCCGTGAGGGCGAGCAGTACTTC. J is TRBJ2-7 and V is TRBV3-1 (or the pseudogene TRBV3-2); the D gene is possibly TRBD2 (5 bases). The CDR3 length is 12 residues. Per germline, CDR1 LGHDT and CDR2 YNNKEL (reference sequence). V lost 4 bases and J lost 6, with 10 bases in between.